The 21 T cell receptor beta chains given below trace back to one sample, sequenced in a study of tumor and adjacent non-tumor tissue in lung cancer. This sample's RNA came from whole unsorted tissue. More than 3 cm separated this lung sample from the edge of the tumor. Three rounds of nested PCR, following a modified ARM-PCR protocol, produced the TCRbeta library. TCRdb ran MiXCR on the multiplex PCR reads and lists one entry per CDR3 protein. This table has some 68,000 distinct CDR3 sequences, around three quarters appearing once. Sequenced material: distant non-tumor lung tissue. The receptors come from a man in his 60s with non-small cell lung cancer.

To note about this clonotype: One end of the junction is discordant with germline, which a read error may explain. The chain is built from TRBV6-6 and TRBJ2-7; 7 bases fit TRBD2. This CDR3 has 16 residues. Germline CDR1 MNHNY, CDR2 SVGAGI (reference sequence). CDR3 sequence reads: CASRYYGRGIGRELYF. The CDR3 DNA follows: TGTGCCAGCAGATACTATGGCCGGGGAATAGGGAGGGAGCTGTACTTC.

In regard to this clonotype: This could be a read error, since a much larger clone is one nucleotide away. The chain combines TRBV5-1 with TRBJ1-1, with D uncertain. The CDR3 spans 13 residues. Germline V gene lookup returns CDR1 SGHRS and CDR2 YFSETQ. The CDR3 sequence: CASSLEPNTEALF. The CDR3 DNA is TGCGCCAGCAGCTTGGAACCGAACACTGAAGCTCTCTTT.

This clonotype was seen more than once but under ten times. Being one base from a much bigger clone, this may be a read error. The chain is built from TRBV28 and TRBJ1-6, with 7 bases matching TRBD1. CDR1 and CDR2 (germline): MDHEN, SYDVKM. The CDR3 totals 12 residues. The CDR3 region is CTSSFPDRSLHF. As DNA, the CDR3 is TGTACCAGCAGTTTTCCGGACAGGTCCCTCCACTTT. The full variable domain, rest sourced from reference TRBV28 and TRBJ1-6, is DVKVTQSSRYLVKRTGEKVFLECVQDMDHENMFWYRQDPGLGLRLIYFSYDVKMKEKGDIPEGYSVSREKKERFSLILESASTNQTSMYLCTSSFPDRSLHFGNGTRLTVT.

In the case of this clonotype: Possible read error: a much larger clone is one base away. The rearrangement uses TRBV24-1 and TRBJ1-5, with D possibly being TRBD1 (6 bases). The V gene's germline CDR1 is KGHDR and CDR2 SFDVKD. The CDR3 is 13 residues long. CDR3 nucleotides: TGTGCCACCCGTGATAGGGGGATTCAGCCCCAGCATTTT. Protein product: CATRDRGIQPQHF.

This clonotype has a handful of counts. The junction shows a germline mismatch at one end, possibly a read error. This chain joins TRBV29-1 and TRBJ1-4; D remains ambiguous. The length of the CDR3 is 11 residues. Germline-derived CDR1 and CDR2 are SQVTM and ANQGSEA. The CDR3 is CSAPGNGKPFF. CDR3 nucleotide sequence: TGCAGTGCTCCGGGGAATGGAAAACCGTTTTTT.

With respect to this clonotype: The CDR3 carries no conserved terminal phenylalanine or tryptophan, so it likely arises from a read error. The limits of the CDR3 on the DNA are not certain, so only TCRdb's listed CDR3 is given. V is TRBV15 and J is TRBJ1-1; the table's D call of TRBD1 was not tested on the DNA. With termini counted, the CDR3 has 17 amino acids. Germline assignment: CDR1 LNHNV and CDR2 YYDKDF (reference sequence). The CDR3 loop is CATSSRRTGATNTEALI.

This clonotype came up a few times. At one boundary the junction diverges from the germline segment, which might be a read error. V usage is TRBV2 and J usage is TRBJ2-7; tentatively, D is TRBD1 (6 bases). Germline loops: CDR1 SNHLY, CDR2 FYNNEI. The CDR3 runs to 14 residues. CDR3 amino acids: CTSSETGSSYEQYF. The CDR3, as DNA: TGTACCAGCAGTGAAACAGGGTCCTCCTACGAGCAGTACTTC.

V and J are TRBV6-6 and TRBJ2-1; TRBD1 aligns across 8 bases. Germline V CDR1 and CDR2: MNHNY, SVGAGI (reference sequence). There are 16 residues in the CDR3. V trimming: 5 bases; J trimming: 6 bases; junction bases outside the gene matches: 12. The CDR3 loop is CASSRKDRAYSNEQFF. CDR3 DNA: TGTGCCAGCAGTCGCAAGGACAGGGCATATAGCAATGAGCAGTTCTTC.

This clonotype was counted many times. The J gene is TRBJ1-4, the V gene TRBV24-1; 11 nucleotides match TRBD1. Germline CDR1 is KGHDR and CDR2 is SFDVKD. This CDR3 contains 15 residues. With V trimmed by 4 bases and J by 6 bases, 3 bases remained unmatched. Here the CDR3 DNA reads TGTGCCACCAGTGACCCGGGACAGGGGGATGAAAAACTGTTTTTT. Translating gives CATSDPGQGDEKLFF.

CDR3 in amino acids: CASSIGSSYGYTF. The DNA of the CDR3 is TGTGCCAGTAGTATAGGCAGTTCCTATGGCTACACCTTC. J is TRBJ1-2 and V is TRBV19; the D is unclear. The CDR3 consists of 13 residues. The V gene's germline CDR1 is LNHDA and CDR2 SQIVND (reference sequence). Trimming pared 1 base from V and 4 bases from J, leaving 7 bases between.

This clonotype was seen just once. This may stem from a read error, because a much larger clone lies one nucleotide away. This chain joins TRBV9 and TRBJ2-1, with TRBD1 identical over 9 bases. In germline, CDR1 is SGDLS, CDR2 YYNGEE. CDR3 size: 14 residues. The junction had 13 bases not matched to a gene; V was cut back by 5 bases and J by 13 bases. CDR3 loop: CASRVGTGLSRQFF. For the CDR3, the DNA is TGTGCCAGCAGGGTGGGGACAGGGTTATCCCGACAGTTCTTC.

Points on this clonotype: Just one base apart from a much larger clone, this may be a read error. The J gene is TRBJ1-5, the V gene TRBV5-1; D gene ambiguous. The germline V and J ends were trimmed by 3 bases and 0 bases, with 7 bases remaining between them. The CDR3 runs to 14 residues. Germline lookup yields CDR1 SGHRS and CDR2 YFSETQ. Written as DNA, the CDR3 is TGCGCCAGCAGCTCGGGATTTAGCAATCAGCCCCAGCATTTT. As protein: CASSSGFSNQPQHF.

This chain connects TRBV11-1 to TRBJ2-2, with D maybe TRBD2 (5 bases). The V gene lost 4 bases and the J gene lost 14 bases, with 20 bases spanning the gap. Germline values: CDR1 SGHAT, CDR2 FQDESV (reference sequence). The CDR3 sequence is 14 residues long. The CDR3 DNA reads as TGTGCCAGCAGCTGTACTAGTGGCACCCAGGACCTGTTTTTT. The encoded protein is CASSCTSGTQDLFF.

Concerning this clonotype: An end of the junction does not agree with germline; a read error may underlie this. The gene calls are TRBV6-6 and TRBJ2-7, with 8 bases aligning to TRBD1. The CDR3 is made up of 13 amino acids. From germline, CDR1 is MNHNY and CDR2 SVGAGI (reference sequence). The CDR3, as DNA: TGTGCCAACGCGACCGGGACAGGCTACGAGCAGTATTTC. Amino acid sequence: CANATGTGYEQYF.

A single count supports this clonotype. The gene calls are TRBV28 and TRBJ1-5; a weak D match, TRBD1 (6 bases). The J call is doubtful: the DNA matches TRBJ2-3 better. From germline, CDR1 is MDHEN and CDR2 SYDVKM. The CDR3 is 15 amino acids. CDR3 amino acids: CASSPPTGSYQPQYF. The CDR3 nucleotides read TGTGCCAGTAGTCCCCCCACAGGGTCCTATCAGCCCCAGTATTTT.

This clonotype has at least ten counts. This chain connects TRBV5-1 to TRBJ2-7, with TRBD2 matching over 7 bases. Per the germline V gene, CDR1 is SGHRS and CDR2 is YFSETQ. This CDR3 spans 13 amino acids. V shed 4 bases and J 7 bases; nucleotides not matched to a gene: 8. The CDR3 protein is CASSPGPAGEQYF. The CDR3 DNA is TGCGCCAGCAGCCCGGGGCCAGCGGGGGAGCAGTACTTC.

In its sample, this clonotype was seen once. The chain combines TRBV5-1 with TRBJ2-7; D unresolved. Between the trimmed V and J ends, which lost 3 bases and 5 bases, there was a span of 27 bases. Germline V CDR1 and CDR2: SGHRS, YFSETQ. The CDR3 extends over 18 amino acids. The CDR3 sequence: CASSWTRQAVGPDHEQYF. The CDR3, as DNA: TGCGCCAGCAGCTGGACGAGGCAGGCCGTGGGTCCTGACCACGAGCAGTACTTC.

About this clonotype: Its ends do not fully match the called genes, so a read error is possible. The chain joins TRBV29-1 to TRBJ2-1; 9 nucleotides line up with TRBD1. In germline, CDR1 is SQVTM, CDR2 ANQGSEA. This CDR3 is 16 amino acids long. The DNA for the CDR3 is TGCAGCGTTGAATTCCCGGCCGGGACAGGGTTCAATGAGCAGTTCTTT. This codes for CSVEFPAGTGFNEQFF.

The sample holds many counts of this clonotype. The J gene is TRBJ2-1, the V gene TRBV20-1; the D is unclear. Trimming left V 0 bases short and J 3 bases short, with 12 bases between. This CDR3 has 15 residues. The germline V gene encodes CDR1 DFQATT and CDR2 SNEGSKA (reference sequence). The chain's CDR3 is CSARDLTSLYNEQFF. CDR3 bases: TGCAGTGCTAGAGATTTGACGAGTCTCTACAATGAGCAGTTCTTC.

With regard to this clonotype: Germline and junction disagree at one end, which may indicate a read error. The CDR3 reads CACSWDRNRSTGELFF. The CDR3, as DNA: TGTGCCTGCAGTTGGGATAGGAACCGGAGCACCGGGGAGCTGTTTTTT. The V call is TRBV12-3 or TRBV12-4, the J call TRBJ2-2; D not certain. CDR3 length: 16 residues.

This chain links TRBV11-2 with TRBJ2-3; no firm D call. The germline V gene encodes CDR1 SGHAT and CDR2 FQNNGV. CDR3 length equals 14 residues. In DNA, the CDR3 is TGTGCTAACAGCTTAGATGGGCCTTTAGATACGCAGTATTTT. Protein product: CANSLDGPLDTQYF.